A single sample is the source of the 10 T cell receptor beta chains below, sequenced in a study of OX40 agonist ivuxolimab in advanced cancers. Here immunoSEQ multiplex PCR was the method, and the copy in TCRdb shows in-frame clones only, minus some. The sample has some 45,000 clones, 82% seen once. The starting material was CD4+ or CD8+ T cells sorted from blood, obtained in a trial of the OX40 agonist ivuxolimab. Receptor source: an adult with an advanced solid tumor such as melanoma, head and neck, liver or kidney cancer.

This chain links TRBV28 with TRBJ1-1, with 7 positions matching TRBD1. J was trimmed by 0 bases and V by 7 bases; bases with no gene match: 8. Germline V gene sequence: CDR1 MDHEN, CDR2 SYDVKM. The CDR3 is 15 residues long. This CDR3 reads CASTQGGGMNTEAFF. The CDR3 DNA reads TGTGCCAGCACCCAGGGGGGGGGAATGAACACTGAAGCTTTCTTT.

This chain uses TRBV18 with TRBJ1-4; D unclear. V lost 2 bases and J 0 bases, leaving 10 bases between the germline ends. The V gene's germline CDR1 is KGHSH and CDR2 LQKENI. The CDR3 totals 16 residues. CDR3 nucleotides: TGTGCCAGCTCACCAGAGGCGGTTGCAACTAATGAAAAACTGTTTTTT. It translates to CASSPEAVATNEKLFF. The variable domain in full, completed from reference TRBV18 and TRBJ1-4, reads NAGVMQNPRHLVRRRGQEARLRCSPMKGHSHVYWYRQLPEEGLKFMVYLQKENIIDESGMPKERFSAEFPKEGPSILRIQQVVRGDSAAYFCASSPEAVATNEKLFFGSGTQLSVL.

The chain has TRBV5-1 and TRBJ2-2; weak D call: TRBD1 (6 bases). This CDR3 has 15 residues. With 0 bases removed from V and 7 bases from J, the gap between germline ends came to 13 bases. Germline CDR1 reads SGHRS; CDR2 reads YFSETQ. As DNA, the CDR3 is TGCGCCAGCAGCTTGGCGGCAGGGGTTCACGGGGAGCTGTTTTTT. This gives the protein CASSLAAGVHGELFF.

This clone is categorized as medium-sized. V usage is TRBV5-1 and J usage is TRBJ1-2; 8 nucleotides match TRBD1. There are 14 residues in the CDR3. Losses at the gene ends were 4 bases for V and 8 bases for J; bases not matched to a gene: 10. Per the germline V gene, CDR1 is SGHRS and CDR2 is YFSETQ. CDR3 nucleotides: TGCGCCAGCAGCCCTGGCCAGGGGGCGCAGGGCTACACCTTC. It codes for CASSPGQGAQGYTF.

The chain links TRBV6-1 to TRBJ1-2; D is perhaps TRBD1 (6 bases). This CDR3 spans 15 amino acids. V was shortened by 2 bases and J by 5 bases, with 15 bases between the two germline ends. Germline lookup yields CDR1 MNHNS and CDR2 SASEGT. The DNA of the CDR3 is TGTGCCAGCAGTGAAAGGTTGGGGGGGCCTTATGGCTACACCTTC. Translated, it gives CASSERLGGPYGYTF.

The sample holds one count of this clone. V usage is TRBV11-2 and J usage is TRBJ1-4, with TRBD1 identical over 7 bases. The CDR3 is made up of 15 amino acids. CDR1 and CDR2 (germline): SGHAT, FQNNGV. Trimming cost V 5 bases and J 1 base; bases outside gene matches: 4. The CDR3 region is CASSRDSLTNEKLFF. The CDR3 DNA sequence: TGTGCCAGCAGCCGGGACAGCCTAACTAATGAAAAACTGTTTTTT.

V usage is TRBV5-1 and J usage is TRBJ2-3; no firm D call. The CDR3 totals 12 residues. CDR1 SGHRS and CDR2 YFSETQ come from the germline V gene. V was shortened by 4 bases and J by 5 bases, with 8 bases between the two germline ends. The CDR3 DNA follows: TGCGCCAGCAGCCTGTCTTTAGATACGCAGTATTTT. Amino acids: CASSLSLDTQYF.

This chain uses TRBV12-1 with TRBJ2-1; the table's D call TRBD2 went unverified against the DNA. TRBV12-1 is a pseudogene locus. The CDR3 length is 16 residues. CDR3 sequence: CASSPGTSGGYNEQFF. The DNA for the CDR3 is TGTGCCAGCAGCCCGGGGACTAGCGGGGGCTACAATGAGCAGTTCTTC.

This sequence joins TRBV7-3 and TRBJ1-2; tentative D call: TRBD1 (6 bases). V shed 4 bases and J shed 7 bases, with 16 bases lying between them. The CDR3 is 14 residues long. Germline V gives CDR1 SGHTA, CDR2 FQGTGA. The CDR3 nucleotides read TGTGCCAGCAGCTCCTACCCAGGGGATTCTGGCTACACCTTC. Amino acids: CASSSYPGDSGYTF.

The chain recombines TRBV5-1 with TRBJ2-2, with 8 bases fitting TRBD1. Germline trimming cut 0 bases from V and 6 bases from J; bases unmatched to any gene: 4. This CDR3 contains 15 residues. Per the germline V gene, CDR1 is SGHRS and CDR2 is YFSETQ. The DNA of the CDR3 is TGCGCCAGCAGCTTGGTTACAGGGGGTCCCGGGGAGCTGTTTTTT. Translation gives CASSLVTGGPGELFF.